This TCR beta chain derives from a study of neurological immune-mediated disorders. General study results and limits: While HTLV-1-associated myelopathy showed the greatest TCR clonal expansion, multiple sclerosis showed the least, falling below healthy controls. Across subjects, expanded clones had no CDR3 amino acid sequences in common, pointing to private repertoires in all groups.

It was by 5'RACE with 10-nucleotide random UMIs that the cDNA was made. TCRdb processed the 5' RACE reads anew with MiXCR; each CDR3 protein has one entry. Of some 48,000 distinct CDR3 sequences in the sample, around 14% are singletons; the top ten hold about 4.9%. The germline V gene encodes CDR1 SGHTA and CDR2 FQGNSA. Trimming left V 6 bases short and J 7 bases short, with 12 bases between. There are 13 residues in the CDR3. Noted time point: longitudinal time-point 2. Unsorted libraries were generated from 2 million PBMCs held at -80 degrees C. This clonotype was recorded many times. Its specificity is not known.

The sequencing input was PBMCs. This chain uses TRBV7-2 with TRBJ1-4, with D tentatively TRBD1 (6 bases). The clonotype was recovered from a male donor with HTLV-1-associated myelopathy (HAM/TSP). CDR3: CASRQGVGEKLFF. As DNA, the CDR3 is TGTGCCAGCAGACAGGGTGTTGGTGAAAAACTGTTTTTT. Based on the CDR3 plus reference TRBV7-2 and TRBJ1-4, the full variable domain is GAGVSQSPSNKVTEKGKDVELRCDPISGHTALYWYRQSLGQGLEFLIYFQGNSAPDKSGLPSDRFSAERTGGSVSTLTIQRTQQEDSAVYLCASRQGVGEKLFFGSGTQLSVL.